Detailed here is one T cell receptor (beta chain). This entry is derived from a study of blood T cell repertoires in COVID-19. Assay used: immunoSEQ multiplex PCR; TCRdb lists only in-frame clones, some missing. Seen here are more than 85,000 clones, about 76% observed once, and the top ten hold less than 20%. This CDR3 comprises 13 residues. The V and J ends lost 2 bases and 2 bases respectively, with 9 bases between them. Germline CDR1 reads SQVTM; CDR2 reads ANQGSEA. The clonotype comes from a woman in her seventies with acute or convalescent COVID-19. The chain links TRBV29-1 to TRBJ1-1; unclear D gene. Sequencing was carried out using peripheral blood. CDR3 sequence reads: CSVEQQLNTEAFF. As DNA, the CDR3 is TGCAGCGTTGAACAACAGCTAAACACTGAAGCTTTCTTT.